The present entry profiles one T cell receptor beta chain with its context. As yet, its antigen is unknown. Researchers ran the PCR with 60 Vbeta and 13 Jbeta primers. TCRdb's table, derived via immunoSEQ multiplex PCR, lists solely in-frame clones and lacks some. This sample yields roughly 100,000 clones, of which 63% are seen a single time; less than 5% belongs to the top ten. This sample is drawn from a study of cytomegalovirus exposure and HLA in healthy donors. Overall study: Membership in the Caucasian-associated ancestry cluster was found for about 80% of 300 to 400 genotyped donors.

Study-wide results and limits: For presence/absence analyses, sequencing depth was assumed to be roughly uniform across donors. It has been reported that TCR beta sequences accurately predicted the HLA-A and HLA-B alleles of most subjects.

Germline CDR1 is MNHNS and CDR2 is SASEGT. The CDR3 runs to 16 residues. Unmatched junction bases numbered 10, after V lost 1 base and J lost 9 bases. The TCR sequence derives from a human donor in good health. The sample comprised PBMCs. The chain uses TRBV6-1 and TRBJ2-3, with 10 bases lining up with TRBD2. This CDR3 reads CASSEVGLAVSATQYF. CDR3 DNA sequence: TGTGCCAGCAGTGAAGTTGGACTAGCGGTGTCGGCCACGCAGTATTTT.